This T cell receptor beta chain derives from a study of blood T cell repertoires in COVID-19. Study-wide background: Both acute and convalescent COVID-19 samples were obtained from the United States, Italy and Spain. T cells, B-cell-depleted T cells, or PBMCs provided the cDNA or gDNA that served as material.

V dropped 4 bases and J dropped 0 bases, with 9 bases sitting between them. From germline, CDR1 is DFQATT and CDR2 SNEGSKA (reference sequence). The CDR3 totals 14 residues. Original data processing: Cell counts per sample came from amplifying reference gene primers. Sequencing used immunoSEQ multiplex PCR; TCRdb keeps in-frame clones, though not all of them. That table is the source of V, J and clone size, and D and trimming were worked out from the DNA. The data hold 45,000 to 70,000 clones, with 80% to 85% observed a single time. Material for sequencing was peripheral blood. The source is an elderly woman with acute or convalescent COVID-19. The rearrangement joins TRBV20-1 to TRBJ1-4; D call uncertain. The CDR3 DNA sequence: TGCAGTGCTACTGAACTTGCAACTAATGAAAAACTGTTTTTT. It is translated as CSATELATNEKLFF.